Shown below are 27 T cell receptor beta chains from a single sample sequenced in a study of breast tumors, draining lymph nodes, adjacent tissues. The lymph nodes were axillary draining lymph nodes from breast cancer patients. TCRdb ran MiXCR on the multiplex PCR reads and lists one entry per CDR3 protein. The table shows some 130,000 distinct CDR3 sequences, with just under 20% occurring only once. The sequencing input was axillary lymph node tissue. The receptor source for this set is a female donor with breast cancer. Some clones in this sample may be carry-over from other donors' samples.

Of note for this clonotype: Its ends do not fully match the called genes, so a read error is possible. This sequence joins TRBV28 and TRBJ2-4, with 8 bases lining up with TRBD2. CDR1 MDHEN and CDR2 SYDVKM come from the germline V gene. The CDR3 sequence is 16 residues long. CDR3 nucleotide sequence: TGTGCCAGTCGGGAGGTAGCGGGACCCGCGGGGAACATTCGGTACTTC. This gives the protein CASREVAGPAGNIRYF.

This clonotype occurred many times. This chain uses TRBV7-2 with TRBJ2-2; D might be TRBD2 (7 bases). Between the trimmed V and J ends, which lost 1 base and 4 bases, there was a span of 10 bases. CDR1 SGHTA and CDR2 FQGNSA come from the germline V gene. This CDR3 has 15 residues. The CDR3 loop is CASSLGGGSTGELFF. CDR3 DNA: TGTGCCAGCAGCTTAGGCGGGGGCTCCACCGGGGAGCTGTTTTTT.

By proportion, this clonotype is large. This chain connects TRBV7-8 to TRBJ2-7, with TRBD1 matching 8 bases. V dropped 1 base and J dropped 7; count of bases not matched to a gene: 6. This CDR3 has 14 amino acids. Germline values: CDR1 SGHVS, CDR2 FQNEAQ. The CDR3, as DNA: TGTGCCAGCAGCTTAGAACAGGGGGGCCGAGAGCAGTACTTC. Translation: CASSLEQGGREQYF. Using reference TRBV7-8 and TRBJ2-7 for the parts outside the CDR3, the full variable domain is GAGVSQSPRYKVAKRGQDVALRCDPISGHVSLFWYQQALGQGPEFLTYFQNEAQLDKSGLPSDRFFAERPEGSVSTLKIQRTQQEDSAVYLCASSLEQGGREQYFGPGTRLTVT.

This clonotype has a count of ten or more. V gene TRBV20-1 combines with J gene TRBJ2-3, with 13 bases identical to TRBD2. V gave up 4 bases and J gave up 6 bases; unmatched junction bases: 10. The CDR3 contains 16 residues. Looked up from germline, CDR1 is DFQATT and CDR2 is SNEGSKA (reference sequence). DNA of the CDR3: TGCAGTGCTAACCCGACTAGCGGGGGGCCCCAGGATACGCAGTATTTT. Its translation: CSANPTSGGPQDTQYF.

This clonotype was counted ten times or more. This rearrangement joins TRBV2 to TRBJ2-1; tentative D call: TRBD2 (5 bases). With 5 bases removed from V and 4 bases from J, the gap between germline ends came to 18 bases. The germline V gene has CDR1 SNHLY and CDR2 FYNNEI. This CDR3 spans 16 amino acids. The CDR3 reads CASSYRTGSDYNEQFF. The CDR3 bases are TGTGCCAGCAGTTATCGGACGGGATCAGATTACAATGAGCAGTTCTTC.

The sample holds many counts of this clonotype. CDR3 bases: TGTGCCAGCAGTTATCCCCAAGAGCGGGAGCTGTTTTTT. It specifies CASSYPQERELFF. The chain has TRBV6-2 or TRBV6-3 and TRBJ2-2; D is uncertain. The CDR3 covers 13 residues. V was pared by 3 bases and J by 9 bases, with 11 bases between. Germline CDR1 reads MNHEY; CDR2 reads SVGEGT.

This clonotype was counted a few times. The CDR3 DNA reads as TGTGCCAGCTCACCAAAGGTGGGTATCACAGATACGCAGTATTTT. Translating it yields CASSPKVGITDTQYF. This sequence joins TRBV18 and TRBJ2-3; D is uncertain. The CDR3 length is 15 residues. V was shortened by 2 bases and J by 2 bases, with 11 bases between the two germline ends. Germline V CDR1 and CDR2: KGHSH, LQKENI.

This clonotype was recorded many times. This chain uses TRBV6-5 with TRBJ1-6, with TRBD1 matching over 8 bases. The CDR3 extends over 16 amino acids. The germline V gene encodes CDR1 MNHEY and CDR2 SVGAGI. V trimming: 6 bases; J trimming: 1 base; junction bases outside the gene matches: 5. Written as DNA, the CDR3 is TGTGCCAGCAGACCGACAGGGGCATCCTATAATTCACCCCTCCACTTT. Its protein is CASRPTGASYNSPLHF.

This clonotype was seen repeatedly, ten times or more. The J gene is TRBJ1-6, the V gene TRBV9; TRBD1 agrees at 7 bases. Germline CDR1 reads SGDLS; CDR2 reads YYNGEE. Trimming took 0 bases from V and 5 from J; bases not matched to a gene: 2. This CDR3 region has 15 residues. The CDR3 DNA reads TGTGCCAGCAGCGTAGCCGGGACAGATAATTCACCCCTCCACTTT. Translated, it gives CASSVAGTDNSPLHF. Combining the CDR3 with reference TRBV9 and TRBJ1-6 gives the whole variable domain DSGVTQTPKHLITATGQRVTLRCSPRSGDLSVYWYQQSLDQGLQFLIQYYNGEERAKGNILERFSAQQFPDLHSELNLSSLELGDSALYFCASSVAGTDNSPLHFGNGTRLTVT.

A few counts support this clonotype. The V gene is TRBV28, the J gene TRBJ2-3, with 7 bases fitting TRBD2. The length of the CDR3 is 17 residues. V shed 8 bases, J shed 0 bases, and the junction held 14 bases outside the gene matches. Germline loops: CDR1 MDHEN, CDR2 SYDVKM. The CDR3 loop is CASGTSSGIASTDTQYF. DNA of the CDR3: TGTGCCAGCGGAACCTCCAGCGGGATTGCTAGCACAGATACGCAGTATTTT.

The table lists this clonotype with many counts. The rearrangement links TRBV6-4 to TRBJ2-1; 9 bases are shared with TRBD2. Germline CDR1 is MRHNA and CDR2 is SNTAGT. V shed 2 bases and J 8 bases; nucleotides not matched to a gene: 7. The CDR3 runs 15 residues. In DNA form, the CDR3 reads TGTGCCAGCAGTGACGGTAGCGGGAGTATAGATGAGCAGTTCTTC. It translates to CASSDGSGSIDEQFF.

This clonotype occurred many times. The chain joins TRBV5-1 to TRBJ1-4; D not certain. Trimming pared 5 bases from V and 4 bases from J, leaving 9 bases between. Germline-derived CDR1 and CDR2 are SGHRS and YFSETQ. CDR3 length: 13 residues. This CDR3 is CASRWNINEKLFF. The CDR3, as DNA: TGCGCCAGCAGGTGGAACATTAATGAAAAACTGTTTTTT.

In its sample, this clonotype was seen many times. The V gene is TRBV5-6, the J gene TRBJ1-2, with D possibly TRBD1 on 6 matching bases. Germline CDR1 and CDR2: SGHDT and YYEEEE. The CDR3 covers 12 residues. Trimming took 6 bases from V and 6 from J, leaving 12 bases between them. Here the CDR3 DNA reads TGTGCCAGCACTCCCAGGGGAAATGGCTACACCTTC. Encoded protein: CASTPRGNGYTF. Drawing the rest from reference TRBV5-6 and TRBJ1-2, the complete variable domain is DAGVTQSPTHLIKTRGQQVTLRCSPKSGHDTVSWYQQALGQGPQFIFQYYEEEERQRGNFPDRFSGHQFPNYSSELNVNALLLGDSALYLCASTPRGNGYTFGSGTRLTVV.

This clonotype was seen ten or more times. The chain joins TRBV6-5 to TRBJ2-5; unclear D gene. Deletions cut 6 bases from V and 4 bases from J, with 12 bases between. The CDR3 consists of 13 residues. CDR1 MNHEY and CDR2 SVGAGI come from the germline V gene. CDR3 sequence reads: CASRIGVAETQYF. The CDR3 DNA reads as TGTGCCAGCAGGATCGGCGTGGCAGAGACCCAGTACTTC.

This clonotype was observed many times. The chain recombines TRBV15 with TRBJ2-6; D remains ambiguous. The CDR3 has 14 amino acids. Germline CDR1 reads LNHNV; CDR2 reads YYDKDF (reference sequence). With 5 bases removed from V and 0 bases from J, the gap between germline ends came to 5 bases. The CDR3 sequence: CATSADSGANVLTF. The CDR3, as DNA: TGTGCCACCAGCGCAGACTCTGGGGCCAACGTCCTGACTTTC.

The rearrangement links TRBV5-1 to TRBJ1-2; no clear D. V lost 2 bases to trimming and J lost 5 bases, with 13 bases between them. This CDR3 contains 14 residues. Germline V gene sequence: CDR1 SGHRS, CDR2 YFSETQ. The CDR3 loop reads CASSFGPGVYGYTF. In nucleotides, the CDR3 is TGCGCCAGCAGCTTCGGCCCTGGGGTATATGGCTACACCTTC.

For this clonotype: A read error may explain this, as a much larger clone is one base away. The gene calls are TRBV5-1 and TRBJ1-5; a weak D match, TRBD1 (6 bases). The DNA end lines up better with TRBJ2-3; the J call may be wrong. Germline V gene data show CDR1 as SGHRS and CDR2 as YFSETQ. The CDR3 runs to 16 residues. The CDR3 is CASSTGHGDGNQPQYF. CDR3 DNA: TGCGCCAGCAGCACGGGACACGGAGACGGCAATCAGCCCCAGTATTTT.

This clonotype has a count of ten or more. The CDR3: CSARDDITSTDTQYF. The CDR3 DNA sequence: TGCAGTGCTAGAGATGACATTACTAGCACAGATACGCAGTATTTT. The V gene is TRBV20-1, the J gene TRBJ2-3; no clear D. V gave up 0 bases and J gave up 0 bases, with 10 bases separating them. The length of the CDR3 is 15 residues. The V gene's germline CDR1 is DFQATT and CDR2 SNEGSKA (reference sequence).

The chain couples TRBV6-1 to TRBJ2-4; unclear D gene. Germline-derived CDR1 and CDR2 are MNHNS and SASEGT. CDR3 length: 12 residues. The V and J ends lost 5 bases and 12 bases respectively, with 14 bases between them. CDR3 region: CASSPETYTQYF. CDR3 bases: TGTGCCAGCAGTCCTGAGACCTACACTCAGTACTTC.

This clonotype was detected many times. This chain joins TRBV2 and TRBJ2-1, with D unclear. The CDR3 spans 11 residues. Germline V gene data show CDR1 as SNHLY and CDR2 as FYNNEI. The ends were cut back, 8 bases at V and 7 bases at J, with 9 bases in the middle. The CDR3 reads CASVSGNEQFF. CDR3 nucleotides: TGTGCCAGCGTATCTGGGAATGAGCAGTTCTTC.

A note on this clonotype: This clone may be a read error of a much larger clone one base away. V is TRBV7-3 and J is TRBJ2-3; possibly TRBD1 or TRBD2 for D (6 bases each). Germline loops: CDR1 SGHTA, CDR2 FQGTGA. CDR3 length: 18 residues. V dropped 5 bases and J dropped 3 bases, with 24 bases sitting between them. The CDR3 here is CASSQGSGTPGGTDTQYF. In DNA form, the CDR3 reads TGTGCCAGCAGCCAAGGTAGTGGGACACCTGGAGGGACAGATACGCAGTATTTT.

This clonotype was observed at least ten times. The genes are TRBV27 and TRBJ2-7; no definite D call. Trimming removed 5 bases at V and 0 bases at J, with 11 bases between. The CDR3 consists of 14 residues. Germline V gene sequence: CDR1 MNHEY, CDR2 SMNVEV (reference sequence). CDR3 DNA sequence: TGTGCCAGCAGTCACACCGTCCCCTCCTACGAGCAGTACTTC. Its translation: CASSHTVPSYEQYF.

About this clonotype itself: Since a much larger clone is just one base distant, this may be a read error. The CDR3 does not close with the conserved phenylalanine or tryptophan, likely indicating a read error. This chain joins TRBV2 and TRBJ1-5, with D maybe TRBD1 (6 bases). The length of the CDR3 is 14 residues. Looked up from germline, CDR1 is SNHLY and CDR2 is FYNNEI. V lost 5 bases and J lost 0, with 8 bases in between. This CDR3 reads CASSWTDSNQPQHY. The CDR3, as DNA: TGTGCCAGCAGTTGGACAGATAGCAATCAGCCCCAGCATTAT.

This clonotype was recorded at least ten times. The chain is built from TRBV3-1 and TRBJ2-3, with D possibly TRBD2 on 6 matching bases. Germline assignment: CDR1 LGHDT and CDR2 YNNKEL (reference sequence). This CDR3 has 13 amino acids. V was clipped by 2 bases and J by 5 bases, with 8 bases between them. CDR3 in amino acids: CASSQMGGDTQYF. For the CDR3, the DNA is TGTGCCAGCAGCCAAATGGGGGGAGATACGCAGTATTTT.

The chain carries TRBV27 and TRBJ2-5; TRBD1 agrees at 10 bases. Looked up from germline, CDR1 is MNHEY and CDR2 is SMNVEV (reference sequence). With 6 bases clipped from V and 0 bases from J, the junction kept 1 base outside the gene matches. This CDR3 spans 14 amino acids. CDR3 DNA: TGTGCCAGCAGGGACAGGGGGTACCAAGAGACCCAGTACTTC. This codes for CASRDRGYQETQYF.

This clonotype appeared many times. The chain links TRBV15 to TRBJ2-5; unclear D gene. Germline V gene sequence: CDR1 LNHNV, CDR2 YYDKDF (reference sequence). V dropped 0 bases and J dropped 3 bases, with 14 bases sitting between them. This CDR3 region has 16 residues. The CDR3 region is CATSRDEVTAEETQYF. DNA for the CDR3: TGTGCCACCAGCAGAGATGAAGTCACAGCCGAAGAGACCCAGTACTTC.

In its sample, this clonotype was seen many times. V is TRBV5-1 and J is TRBJ2-5; 7 bases are a match to TRBD2. Germline V lookup: CDR1 SGHRS, CDR2 YFSETQ. The CDR3 totals 13 residues. Trimming cost V 5 bases and J 4 bases; bases outside gene matches: 5. The CDR3 spells CASSGEGRETQYF. CDR3 sequence (DNA): TGCGCCAGCAGTGGGGAGGGGAGAGAGACCCAGTACTTC. The full variable domain, completed using reference TRBV5-1 and TRBJ2-5, is KAGVTQTPRYLIKTRGQQVTLSCSPISGHRSVSWYQQTPGQGLQFLFEYFSETQRNKGNFPGRFSGRQFSNSRSEMNVSTLELGDSALYLCASSGEGRETQYFGPGTRLLVL.